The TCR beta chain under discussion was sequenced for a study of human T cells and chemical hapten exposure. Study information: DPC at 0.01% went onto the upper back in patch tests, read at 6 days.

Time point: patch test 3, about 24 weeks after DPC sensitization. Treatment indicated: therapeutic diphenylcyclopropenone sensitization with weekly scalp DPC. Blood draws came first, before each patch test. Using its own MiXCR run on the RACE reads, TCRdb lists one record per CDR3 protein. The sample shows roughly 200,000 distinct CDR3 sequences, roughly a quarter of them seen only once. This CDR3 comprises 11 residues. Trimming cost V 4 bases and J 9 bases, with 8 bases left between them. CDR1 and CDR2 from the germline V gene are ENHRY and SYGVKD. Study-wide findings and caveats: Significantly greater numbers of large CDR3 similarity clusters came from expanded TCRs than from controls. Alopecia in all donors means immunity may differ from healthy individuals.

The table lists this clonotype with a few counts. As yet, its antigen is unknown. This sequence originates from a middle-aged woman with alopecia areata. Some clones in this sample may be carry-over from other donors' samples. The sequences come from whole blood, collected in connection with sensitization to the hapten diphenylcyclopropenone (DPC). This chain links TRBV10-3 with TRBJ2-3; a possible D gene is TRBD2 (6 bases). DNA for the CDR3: TGTGCCATCAGTGGGGGGGACACGCAGTATTTT. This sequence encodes CAISGGDTQYF.